A selection of T cell receptor beta chains follows, all from one sample in a study of T cell responses to AZD1222 COVID-19 vaccine. The method was immunoSEQ multiplex PCR; TCRdb's version includes in-frame clones alone and lacks a portion of them. The sample shows about 120,000 clones, more than 80% of them seen only once. This material consisted of peripheral blood, taken on day 0 of AZD1222 vaccination. These receptors all come from an adult in good health. Each CDR3 is given with its conserved first and last residue. Each record gives: D gene, clone size, J gene, V gene, CDR3 length, CDR3 DNA, CDR3 protein. D genes are given only for firm matches. Expanded clones are given a class, and other clones once, few, many or no size at all.

>TRBD1|-|TRBJ1-5|TRBV6-5|15
TGTGCCAGCAGTTCATCCCGGGACAGATATCAGCCCCAGCATTTT
CASSSSRDRYQPQHF
>TRBD1|once|TRBJ2-7|TRBV28|15
TGTGCCAGCAGCTCCTCGGGGACAGGGGAAGGCGAGCAGTACTTC
CASSSSGTGEGEQYF
>TRBD2|few|TRBJ2-1|TRBV4-2|16
TGTGCCAGCAGCCAAGGCGGGAGTAGCGGGAGCGATGAGCAGTTCTTC
CASSQGGSSGSDEQFF
>-|-|TRBJ1-3|TRBV21-1|19
TGTGCCAGCGGGAAAATCGCCCTCGGGAGGGGTTCACCTGGAAACACCATATATTTT
CASGKIALGRGSPGNTIYF
>-|-|TRBJ1-6|TRBV6-4|15
TGTGCCAGCAGTTGGCAGGCCTCCTATAATTCACCCCTCCACTTT
CASSWQASYNSPLHF
>-|-|TRBJ2-1|TRBV29-1|14
TGCAGCGTTGTATACGGGAGCTCCTACAATGAGCAGTTCTTC
CSVVYGSSYNEQFF
>-|-|TRBJ2-1|TRBV19|12
TGTGCCAGTAGTGCGCGCTACAATGAGCAGTTCTTC
CASSARYNEQFF
>TRBD2|-|TRBJ2-7|TRBV27|16
TGTGCCAGCAGTCCCCCGCCGGGACTAGCGGCCTACGAGCAGTACTTC
CASSPPPGLAAYEQYF
>TRBD1|-|TRBJ1-2|TRBV7-7|18
TGTGCCAGCAGCTTAGAGGTAAGCGGACAGGGGACTAACTATGGCTACACCTTC
CASSLEVSGQGTNYGYTF
>-|-|TRBJ1-2|TRBV20-1|14
TGCAGTGCTAGTAGGCAGGAGTATGACTATGGCTACACCTTC
CSASRQEYDYGYTF
>-|-|TRBJ1-2|TRBV18|15
TGTGCCAGCTCACCACCGAGAGCAAGTAACTATGGCTACACCTTC
CASSPPRASNYGYTF
>-|-|TRBJ2-3|TRBV19|13
TGTGCCAGTAGTATCCAATCCACAGATACGCAGTATTTT
CASSIQSTDTQYF
>-|-|TRBJ1-1|TRBV7-2|15
TGTGCCAGCAGCTTGGCAGCGACACTCAACACTGAAGCTTTCTTT
CASSLAATLNTEAFF
>TRBD1|-|TRBJ1-1|TRBV6-5|13
TGTGCCAGCAGTTTACAGGGGGTGGCTGAAGCTTTCTTT
CASSLQGVAEAFF
>-|-|TRBJ2-3|TRBV29-1|12
TGCAGCGTTGCGGGGCGCAGGGATACGCAGTATTTT
CSVAGRRDTQYF
>TRBD2|-|TRBJ2-1|TRBV7-3|17
TGTGCCAGCAGCCCTAACGACGCGGGAGGGACTGGCGATGAGCAGTTCTTC
CASSPNDAGGTGDEQFF
>TRBD2|-|TRBJ2-3|TRBV6-6|21
TGTGCCAGCAGACGATTCTTAGGGCTAGCGGGAGAATCGCGGGCCGCAGATACGCAGTATTTT
CASRRFLGLAGESRAADTQYF
>-|once|TRBJ2-3|TRBV5-4|15
TGTGCCAGCAGCGCACTAGATGTCGCCACAGATACGCAGTATTTT
CASSALDVATDTQYF
>-|-|TRBJ1-2|TRBV11-2|16
TGTGCCAGCAGCTTAGGGACTTCCGGGACCGCCTATGGCTACACCTTC
CASSLGTSGTAYGYTF
>TRBD2|-|TRBJ2-7|TRBV25-1|14
TGTGCCAGCAGTCTAGGTTGGCGGGAGGGAGAGCAGTACTTC
CASSLGWREGEQYF
>-|-|TRBJ1-2|TRBV7-9|15
TGTGCCAGCAGCTTCTACCGGGACTGGGACTATGGCTACACCTTC
CASSFYRDWDYGYTF
>-|-|TRBJ1-1|TRBV12-3/TRBV12-4|13
TGTGCCAGCAGTGGACAGAAACACACTGAAGCTTTCTTT
CASSGQKHTEAFF
>-|once|TRBJ1-1|TRBV2|15
TGTGCCAGCAGTGAAAGAGGCCAGGGAGCCACTGAAGCTTTCTTT
CASSERGQGATEAFF
>TRBD2|-|TRBJ2-2|TRBV5-5|16
TGTGCCAGCAGCTCAGGACTAGCGGGAGTCCTCCGGGAGCTGTTTTTT
CASSSGLAGVLRELFF
>-|few|TRBJ2-7|TRBV28|12
TGTGCCAGCAGGTCCGAGCCCTACGAGCAGTACTTC
CASRSEPYEQYF
>-|-|TRBJ2-3|TRBV3-1/TRBV3-2|13
TGTGCCAGCAGCCAAGATGGTCTAAATACGCAGTATTTT
CASSQDGLNTQYF
>-|-|TRBJ2-3|TRBV30|14
TGTGCCCTGCAAATCGGGAGTATCACAGATACGCAGTATTTT
CALQIGSITDTQYF
>TRBD2|once|TRBJ2-1|TRBV4-1|14
TGCGCCAGCAGCCTGGGACTAGAGGGCTTGGTGCAGTTCTTC
CASSLGLEGLVQFF
>TRBD2|-|TRBJ2-7|TRBV7-8|15
TGTGCCAGCAGCTTAGATAGGGCTAGCGGCTACGAGCAGTACTTC
CASSLDRASGYEQYF
>-|-|TRBJ1-5|TRBV29-1|12
TGCAGCGTTGCCGCCAGCAATCAGCCCCAGCATTTT
CSVAASNQPQHF
>-|-|TRBJ1-1|TRBV7-3|13
TGTGCCAGCAGCTTAGACCCGGACACTGAAGCTTTCTTT
CASSLDPDTEAFF
>TRBD1|-|TRBJ1-6|TRBV28|16
TGTGCCAGCAGTCCTCAGGGGGACGGGAATAATTCACCCCTCCACTTT
CASSPQGDGNNSPLHF
>TRBD1|once|TRBJ1-5|TRBV6-6|14
TGTGCCAGCAGCCCCACGACAGGGCGGCAGCCCCAGCATTTT
CASSPTTGRQPQHF
>TRBD1|-|TRBJ1-4|TRBV6-2/TRBV6-3|17
TGTGCCAGCAGCACACCTATGACAGGGGCGTTCGTTGAAAAACTGTTTTTT
CASSTPMTGAFVEKLFF
>TRBD1|-|TRBJ2-7|TRBV2|16
TGTGCCAGCAGACCTTTTGGAGGGACAGGTTCCTACGAGCAGTACTTC
CASRPFGGTGSYEQYF
>-|-|TRBJ2-3|TRBV2|11
TGTGCCAGCAGTGGCCTGGATACGCAGTATTTT
CASSGLDTQYF
>-|-|TRBJ1-5|TRBV2|16
TGTGCCAGCAGTGAGGGCGGGCGACCCTCTTATCAGCCCCAGCATTTT
CASSEGGRPSYQPQHF
>-|-|TRBJ1-4|TRBV28|14
TGTGCCAGCAGTCCTCCAGGTGACGATGGAAAACTGTTTTTT
CASSPPGDDGKLFF
>-|-|TRBJ1-5|TRBV4-1|16
TGCGCCAGCAGCCAGCTCACTCGGGGTAGCAATCAGCCCCAGCATTTT
CASSQLTRGSNQPQHF
>-|-|TRBJ1-1|TRBV6-5|14
TGTGCCAGCACCCAGGTGAGGATGAACACTGAAGCTTTCTTT
CASTQVRMNTEAFF
>-|-|TRBJ2-5|TRBV21-1|16
TGTGCCAGCAGCAAAGGAGAACACCCTCTGGAGGAGACCCAGTACTTC
CASSKGEHPLEETQYF
>-|-|TRBJ1-1|TRBV5-1|14
TGCGCCAGCAGCTCTTGGAATTTAAACACTGAAGCTTTCTTT
CASSSWNLNTEAFF
>-|-|TRBJ2-5|TRBV25-1|14
TGTGCCAGCAGTCACCCCTCGGGAGTGGAGACCCAGTACTTC
CASSHPSGVETQYF
>-|-|TRBJ1-3|TRBV11-2|15
TGTGCCAGCAGCTTAGTAAGGGGTACCGGAAACACCATATATTTT
CASSLVRGTGNTIYF
>-|-|TRBJ2-6|TRBV7-3|16
TGTGCCAGCAGCTTAGCCGGGGACTCTGGGGCCAACGTCCTGACTTTC
CASSLAGDSGANVLTF
>TRBD2|-|TRBJ2-1|TRBV20-1|18
TGCAGTGCTAGTGGACTAGCGGGAGAGGGGGGCTCCTACAATGAGCAGTTCTTC
CSASGLAGEGGSYNEQFF
>-|-|TRBJ2-7|TRBV19|14
TGTGCCAGTAGTATAGGGCAGCGGTCCTACGAGCAGTACTTC
CASSIGQRSYEQYF
>-|-|TRBJ2-7|TRBV6-5|13
TGTGCCAGCAGTTACACCGGGGCTTGGGAGCAGTACTTC
CASSYTGAWEQYF
>TRBD2|-|TRBJ2-7|TRBV4-3|18
TGCGCCAGCAGCCATCAGACTAGCGGGGGCACTAGCTCCTACGAGCAGTACTTC
CASSHQTSGGTSSYEQYF
>-|once|TRBJ2-1|TRBV12-5|14
TGTGCTAGTGGTCTCGGGGACGGAAACAATGAGCAGTTCTTC
CASGLGDGNNEQFF